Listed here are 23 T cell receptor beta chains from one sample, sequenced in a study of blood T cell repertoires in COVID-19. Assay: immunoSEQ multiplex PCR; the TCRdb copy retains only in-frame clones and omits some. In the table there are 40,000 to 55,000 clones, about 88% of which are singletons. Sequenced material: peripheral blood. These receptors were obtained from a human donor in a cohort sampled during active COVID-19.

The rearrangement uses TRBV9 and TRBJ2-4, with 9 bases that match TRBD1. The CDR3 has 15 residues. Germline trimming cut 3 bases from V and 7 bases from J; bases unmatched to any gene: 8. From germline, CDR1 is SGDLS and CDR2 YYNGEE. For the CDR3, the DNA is TGTGCCAGCAGCGCCTACAGGGGGCCGGCGAACATTCAGTACTTC. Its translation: CASSAYRGPANIQYF.

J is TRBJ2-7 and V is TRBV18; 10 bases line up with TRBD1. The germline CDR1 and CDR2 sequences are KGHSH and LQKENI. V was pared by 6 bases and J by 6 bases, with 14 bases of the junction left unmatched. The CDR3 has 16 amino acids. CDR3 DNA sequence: TGTGCCAGCTCGCGGAAACCCCCGGGACAGGGGTCCGAGCAGTACTTC. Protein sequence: CASSRKPPGQGSEQYF.

The CDR3 DNA reads as TGTGCCAGCAGTGATTGGGGAGGGCCAGATACGCAGTATTTT. Translated: CASSDWGGPDTQYF. This chain connects TRBV25-1 to TRBJ2-3; 7 positions match TRBD2. The CDR3 length is 14 residues. The junction had 4 bases not matched to a gene; V was cut back by 3 bases and J by 4 bases. Per germline, CDR1 MGHDK and CDR2 SYGVNS.

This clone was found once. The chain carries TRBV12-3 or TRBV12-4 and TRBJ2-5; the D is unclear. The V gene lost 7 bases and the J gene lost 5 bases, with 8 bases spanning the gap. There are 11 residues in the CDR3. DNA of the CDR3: TGTGCCAGCACCCGTGCGGAGACCCAGTACTTC. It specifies CASTRAETQYF.

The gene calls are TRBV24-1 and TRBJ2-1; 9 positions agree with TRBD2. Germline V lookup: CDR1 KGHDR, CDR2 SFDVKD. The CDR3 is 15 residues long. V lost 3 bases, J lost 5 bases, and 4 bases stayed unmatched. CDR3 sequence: CATSDPGTSHNEQFF. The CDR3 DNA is TGTGCCACCAGTGATCCCGGGACTAGCCACAATGAGCAGTTCTTC.

The CDR3 protein is CASSLGQVGDGYTF. DNA of the CDR3: TGCGCCAGCAGCTTGGGGCAGGTGGGAGATGGCTACACCTTC. The V gene is TRBV5-1, the J gene TRBJ1-2; no clear D gene. Germline values: CDR1 SGHRS, CDR2 YFSETQ. V lost 0 bases and J 6 bases, leaving 12 bases between the germline ends. This CDR3 is 14 amino acids long.

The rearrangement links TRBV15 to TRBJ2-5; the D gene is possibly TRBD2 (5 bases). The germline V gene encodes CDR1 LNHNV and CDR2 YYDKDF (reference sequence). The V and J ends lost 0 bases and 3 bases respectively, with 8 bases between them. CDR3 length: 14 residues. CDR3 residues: CATSRDQREETQYF. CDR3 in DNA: TGTGCCACCAGCAGAGATCAGAGGGAAGAGACCCAGTACTTC.

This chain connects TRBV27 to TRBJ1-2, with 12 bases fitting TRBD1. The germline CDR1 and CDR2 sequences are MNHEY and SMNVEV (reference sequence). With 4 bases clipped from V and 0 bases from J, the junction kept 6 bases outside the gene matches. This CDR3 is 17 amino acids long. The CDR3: CASSSGTGGLANYGYTF. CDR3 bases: TGTGCCAGCAGTTCCGGGACAGGGGGCCTAGCTAACTATGGCTACACCTTC.

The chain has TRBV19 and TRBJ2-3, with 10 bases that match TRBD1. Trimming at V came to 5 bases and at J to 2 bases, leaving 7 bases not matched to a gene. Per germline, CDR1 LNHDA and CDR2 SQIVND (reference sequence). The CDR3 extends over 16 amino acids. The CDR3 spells CASSPRTGGNTDTQYF. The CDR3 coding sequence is TGTGCCAGTAGTCCCCGGACAGGGGGAAACACAGATACGCAGTATTTT. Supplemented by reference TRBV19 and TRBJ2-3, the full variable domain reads DGGITQSPKYLFRKEGQNVTLSCEQNLNHDAMYWYRQDPGQGLRLIYYSQIVNDFQKGDIAEGYSVSREKKESFPLTVTSAQKNPTAFYLCASSPRTGGNTDTQYFGPGTRLTVL.

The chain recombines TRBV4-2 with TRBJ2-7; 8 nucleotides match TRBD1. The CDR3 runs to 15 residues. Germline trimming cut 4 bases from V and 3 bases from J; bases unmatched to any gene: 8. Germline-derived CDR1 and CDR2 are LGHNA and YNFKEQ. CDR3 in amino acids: CASSPSGTGLYEQYF. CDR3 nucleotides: TGTGCCAGCAGCCCTTCAGGGACAGGACTCTACGAGCAGTACTTC.

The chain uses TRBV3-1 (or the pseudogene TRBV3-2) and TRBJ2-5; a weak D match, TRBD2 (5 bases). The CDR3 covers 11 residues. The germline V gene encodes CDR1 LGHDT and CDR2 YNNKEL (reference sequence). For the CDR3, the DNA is TGTGCTTCGAGAGGGTTGGAGACCCAGTACTTC. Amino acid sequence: CASRGLETQYF.

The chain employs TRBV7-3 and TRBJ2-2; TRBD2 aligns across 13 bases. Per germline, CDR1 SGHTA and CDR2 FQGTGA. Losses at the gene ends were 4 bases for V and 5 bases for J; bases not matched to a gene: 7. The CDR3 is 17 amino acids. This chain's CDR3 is CASSSGTSGEGTGELFF. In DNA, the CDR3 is TGTGCCAGCAGCTCCGGGACTAGCGGGGAAGGGACCGGGGAGCTGTTTTTT.

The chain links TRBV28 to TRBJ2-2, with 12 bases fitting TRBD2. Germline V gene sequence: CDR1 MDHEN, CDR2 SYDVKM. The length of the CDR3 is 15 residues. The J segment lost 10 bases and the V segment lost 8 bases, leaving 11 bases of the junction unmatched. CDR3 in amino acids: CASQAPSGRASELFF. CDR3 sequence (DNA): TGTGCCAGCCAAGCGCCTAGCGGGAGGGCATCGGAGCTGTTTTTT.

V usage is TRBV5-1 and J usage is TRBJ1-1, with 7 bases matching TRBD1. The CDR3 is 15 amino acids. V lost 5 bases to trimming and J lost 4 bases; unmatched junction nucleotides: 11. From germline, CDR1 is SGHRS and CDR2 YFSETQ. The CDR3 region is CASRRDRVQATEAFF. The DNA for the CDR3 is TGCGCCAGCAGGCGAGACAGGGTGCAAGCCACTGAAGCTTTCTTT.

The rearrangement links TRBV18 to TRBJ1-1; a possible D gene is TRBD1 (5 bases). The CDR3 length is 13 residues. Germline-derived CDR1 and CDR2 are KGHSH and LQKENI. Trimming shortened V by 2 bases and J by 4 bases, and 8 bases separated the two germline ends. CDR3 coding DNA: TGTGCCAGCTCACCATCGGGGGGCACTGAAGCTTTCTTT. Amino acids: CASSPSGGTEAFF.

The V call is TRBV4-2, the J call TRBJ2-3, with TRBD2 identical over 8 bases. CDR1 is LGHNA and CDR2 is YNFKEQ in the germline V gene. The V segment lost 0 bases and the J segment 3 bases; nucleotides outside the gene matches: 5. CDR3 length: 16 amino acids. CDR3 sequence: CASSQEAGERTDTQYF. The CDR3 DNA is TGTGCCAGCAGCCAAGAAGCGGGGGAACGGACAGATACGCAGTATTTT.

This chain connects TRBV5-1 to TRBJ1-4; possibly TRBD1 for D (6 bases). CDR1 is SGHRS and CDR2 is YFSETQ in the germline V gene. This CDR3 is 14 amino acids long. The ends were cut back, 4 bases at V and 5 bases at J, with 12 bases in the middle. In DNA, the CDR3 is TGCGCCAGCAGCCCGGGGGGCTCCAATGAAAAACTGTTTTTT. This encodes CASSPGGSNEKLFF.

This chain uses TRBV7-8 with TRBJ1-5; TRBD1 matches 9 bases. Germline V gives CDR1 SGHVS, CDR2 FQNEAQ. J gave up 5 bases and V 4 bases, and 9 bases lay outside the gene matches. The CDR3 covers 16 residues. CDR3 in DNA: TGTGCCAGCAGCTCTACCGGGACAGGGTTTCATCAGCCCCAGCATTTT. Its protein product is CASSSTGTGFHQPQHF.

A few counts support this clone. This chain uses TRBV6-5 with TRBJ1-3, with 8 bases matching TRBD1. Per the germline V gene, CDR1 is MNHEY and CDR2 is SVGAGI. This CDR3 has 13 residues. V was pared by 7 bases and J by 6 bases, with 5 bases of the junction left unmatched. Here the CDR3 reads CASTGQGANTIYF. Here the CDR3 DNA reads TGTGCCAGCACTGGACAGGGCGCAAACACCATATATTTT.

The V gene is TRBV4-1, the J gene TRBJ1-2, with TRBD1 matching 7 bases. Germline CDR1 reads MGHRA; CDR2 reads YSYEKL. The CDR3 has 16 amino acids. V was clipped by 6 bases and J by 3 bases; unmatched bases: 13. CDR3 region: CASRRRGLKGDYGYTF. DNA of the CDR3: TGCGCCAGCAGAAGGAGGGGGCTCAAGGGAGACTATGGCTACACCTTC.

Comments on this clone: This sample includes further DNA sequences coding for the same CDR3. As DNA, the CDR3 is TGTGCCAGCAGTGAAGCCGGGGGACCCCAAGAGACCCAGTACTTC. The encoded protein is CASSEAGGPQETQYF. V and J are TRBV6-1 and TRBJ2-5, with D possibly being TRBD2 (6 bases). CDR3 length: 15 residues. CDR1 is MNHNS and CDR2 is SASEGT in the germline V gene. Trimming removed 0 bases from V and 1 base from J, with 9 bases in between.

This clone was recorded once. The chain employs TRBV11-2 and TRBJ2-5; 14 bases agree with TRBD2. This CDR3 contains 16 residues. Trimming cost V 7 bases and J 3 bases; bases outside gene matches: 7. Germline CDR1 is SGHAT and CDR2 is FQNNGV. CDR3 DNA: TGTGCCAGCACCCTAGGGACTAGCGGGGGAGAAGAGACCCAGTACTTC. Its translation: CASTLGTSGGEETQYF.

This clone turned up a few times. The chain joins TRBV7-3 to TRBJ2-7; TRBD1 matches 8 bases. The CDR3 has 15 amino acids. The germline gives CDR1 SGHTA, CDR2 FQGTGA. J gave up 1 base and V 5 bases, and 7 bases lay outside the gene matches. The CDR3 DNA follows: TGTGCCAGCAGCCCCGGACAGGGATTATCCTACGAGCAGTACTTC. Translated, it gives CASSPGQGLSYEQYF.